These T cell receptor beta chains were read from a single sample in a study of monozygotic twins with cystic fibrosis. Profiled with immunoSEQ multiplex PCR; TCRdb holds only in-frame clones, not every one. Of tens of thousands of clones in the sample, around 96% were seen once. The sequenced sample was blood. The receptors derive from a girl under 10 years old with cystic fibrosis. CDR3s include the opening cysteine and the closing phenylalanine or tryptophan. The D gene is left open where the match is weak. Some rows have no size entry. The others give once, few or many, or a class for an expanded clone.

abundance: -
d_gene: -
j_gene: TRBJ2-1
v_gene: TRBV9
CDR3nt: TGTGCCAGCAGCGCCTCGGGTTTAGATGAGCAGTTCTTC
CDR3aa: CASSASGLDEQFF

abundance: -
d_gene: TRBD1
j_gene: TRBJ1-1
v_gene: TRBV28
CDR3nt: TGTGCCAGCAGCCCTCAGGGGGGGACTGAAGCTTTCTTT
CDR3aa: CASSPQGGTEAFF

abundance: -
d_gene: -
j_gene: TRBJ2-4
v_gene: TRBV28
CDR3nt: TGTGCCAGCAGTTTTGCGGGGAAGAAAAACATTCAGTACTTC
CDR3aa: CASSFAGKKNIQYF

abundance: -
d_gene: TRBD1
j_gene: TRBJ2-7
v_gene: TRBV10-3
CDR3nt: TGTGCCATCAGTGAGCCGGGACAGGGTCCCTACGAGCAGTACTTC
CDR3aa: CAISEPGQGPYEQYF

abundance: -
d_gene: -
j_gene: TRBJ1-4
v_gene: TRBV25-1
CDR3nt: TGTGCCAGCAGCGAAAGATCAACTAATGAAAAACTGTTTTTT
CDR3aa: CASSERSTNEKLFF

abundance: -
d_gene: -
j_gene: TRBJ2-7
v_gene: TRBV27
CDR3nt: TGTGCCAGCAGTTTCTCCGTCTCCTACGAGCAGTACTTC
CDR3aa: CASSFSVSYEQYF

abundance: -
d_gene: TRBD1
j_gene: TRBJ2-7
v_gene: TRBV6-5
CDR3nt: TGTGCCAGCAGTCGAGGGACAGCAGGGTCGCAGTACTTC
CDR3aa: CASSRGTAGSQYF

abundance: -
d_gene: -
j_gene: TRBJ2-7
v_gene: TRBV19
CDR3nt: TGTGCCAGTAGTTCGGGACCCGCCTACGAGCAGTACTTC
CDR3aa: CASSSGPAYEQYF

abundance: -
d_gene: -
j_gene: TRBJ2-7
v_gene: TRBV9
CDR3nt: TGTGCCAGCAGCCCCGCCCGGTACTACGAGCAGTACTTC
CDR3aa: CASSPARYYEQYF

abundance: -
d_gene: -
j_gene: TRBJ2-7
v_gene: TRBV28
CDR3nt: TGTGCCAGCAGTCCGTGGACTGACCGGCTCTACGAGCAGTACTTC
CDR3aa: CASSPWTDRLYEQYF

abundance: -
d_gene: -
j_gene: TRBJ1-2
v_gene: TRBV12-5
CDR3nt: TGTGCTAGTGGTTTGGCGGGACTCAGCTATGGCTACACCTTC
CDR3aa: CASGLAGLSYGYTF

abundance: -
d_gene: -
j_gene: TRBJ2-7
v_gene: TRBV4-3
CDR3nt: TGCGCCAGCAGCCAAGATCGGTCAGGGGCCTACGAGCAGTACTTC
CDR3aa: CASSQDRSGAYEQYF

abundance: -
d_gene: TRBD2
j_gene: TRBJ2-3
v_gene: TRBV9
CDR3nt: TGTGCCAGCAGCCGAATTAGCGGGAGGGCCGGAGATACGCAGTATTTT
CDR3aa: CASSRISGRAGDTQYF

abundance: -
d_gene: -
j_gene: TRBJ1-5
v_gene: TRBV28
CDR3nt: TGTGCCAGCAGTTTAGGAGGGCCCGGGCAGCCCCAGCATTTT
CDR3aa: CASSLGGPGQPQHF

abundance: -
d_gene: -
j_gene: TRBJ1-2
v_gene: TRBV4-3
CDR3nt: TGCGCCAGCCGCATGGAGGGGGGAGGCTACACCTTC
CDR3aa: CASRMEGGGYTF

abundance: once
d_gene: -
j_gene: TRBJ1-4
v_gene: TRBV28
CDR3nt: TGTGCCAGCAGTTTGGCCCGCCGAGGTGAAAAACTGTTTTTT
CDR3aa: CASSLARRGEKLFF

abundance: -
d_gene: -
j_gene: TRBJ1-1
v_gene: TRBV9
CDR3nt: TGTGCCAGCAGCCCCTTGGCTCAAAGCAACACTGAAGCTTTCTTT
CDR3aa: CASSPLAQSNTEAFF

abundance: once
d_gene: -
j_gene: TRBJ2-7
v_gene: TRBV4-1
CDR3nt: TGCGCCAGCAGCCAAGATAGGAGCTCCTACGAGCAGTACTTC
CDR3aa: CASSQDRSSYEQYF

abundance: -
d_gene: -
j_gene: TRBJ1-5
v_gene: TRBV27
CDR3nt: TGTGCCAGCAGTTTGATGGGATCTAGCAATCAGCCCCAGCATTTT
CDR3aa: CASSLMGSSNQPQHF

abundance: once
d_gene: TRBD2
j_gene: TRBJ2-5
v_gene: TRBV9
CDR3nt: TGTGCCAGCAGCGCCGCTCTAGCGGGAGGAAGGCAAGAGACCCAGTACTTC
CDR3aa: CASSAALAGGRQETQYF

abundance: -
d_gene: TRBD1
j_gene: TRBJ2-7
v_gene: TRBV10-3
CDR3nt: TGTGCCATCGGGGACAGAGCTATATACGAGCAGTACTTC
CDR3aa: CAIGDRAIYEQYF

abundance: once
d_gene: TRBD1
j_gene: TRBJ1-2
v_gene: TRBV5-1
CDR3nt: TGCGCCAGCAGCAATCCTGACAGGGAGGGTGGCTACACCTTC
CDR3aa: CASSNPDREGGYTF

abundance: -
d_gene: -
j_gene: TRBJ1-1
v_gene: TRBV19
CDR3nt: TGTGCCAGTAGTCCCTCGTGGGGTTTGAACACTGAAGCTTTCTTT
CDR3aa: CASSPSWGLNTEAFF

abundance: -
d_gene: -
j_gene: TRBJ1-1
v_gene: TRBV27
CDR3nt: TGTGCCAGCAGTTTGAGGGGGGGCGCGTCGGACACTGAAGCTTTCTTT
CDR3aa: CASSLRGGASDTEAFF

abundance: few
d_gene: -
j_gene: TRBJ2-1
v_gene: TRBV27
CDR3nt: TGTGCCAGCAGTCAATACAATGAGCAGTTCTTC
CDR3aa: CASSQYNEQFF

abundance: once
d_gene: TRBD1
j_gene: TRBJ1-1
v_gene: TRBV5-1
CDR3nt: TGCGCCAGCAGCCCTTGGACAGGGGATACTGAAGCTTTCTTT
CDR3aa: CASSPWTGDTEAFF

abundance: -
d_gene: -
j_gene: TRBJ1-5
v_gene: TRBV19
CDR3nt: TGTGCCAGTAGTATAGGGGTGGTTAGCAATCAGCCCCAGCATTTT
CDR3aa: CASSIGVVSNQPQHF

abundance: -
d_gene: TRBD1
j_gene: TRBJ2-5
v_gene: TRBV27
CDR3nt: TGTGCCAGCAGTTCGCCCGGGACAGGGAAATGGGAGACCCAGTACTTC
CDR3aa: CASSSPGTGKWETQYF

abundance: -
d_gene: -
j_gene: TRBJ2-5
v_gene: TRBV29-1
CDR3nt: TGCAGCGTTGCACTCATGACAGAGACCCAGTACTTC
CDR3aa: CSVALMTETQYF

abundance: once
d_gene: -
j_gene: TRBJ2-1
v_gene: TRBV7-2
CDR3nt: TGTGCCAGCAGCCCCTGGAGTGGGGTTGAGCAGTTCTTC
CDR3aa: CASSPWSGVEQFF

abundance: -
d_gene: TRBD2
j_gene: TRBJ2-7
v_gene: TRBV4-2
CDR3nt: TGTGCCAGCAGCCAAGGTCAGGGAGGGCCCTACGAGCAGTACTTC
CDR3aa: CASSQGQGGPYEQYF

abundance: -
d_gene: TRBD1
j_gene: TRBJ2-2
v_gene: TRBV4-3
CDR3nt: TGCGCCAGCAGCCAAGCCGGACAGGGGAACACCGGGGAGCTGTTTTTT
CDR3aa: CASSQAGQGNTGELFF

abundance: -
d_gene: -
j_gene: TRBJ1-3
v_gene: TRBV9
CDR3nt: TGTGCCAGCAGCGCCGGGGCCACCATATATTTT
CDR3aa: CASSAGATIYF

abundance: once
d_gene: -
j_gene: TRBJ1-2
v_gene: TRBV28
CDR3nt: TGTGCCAGCTGCCCAGGTGAATATGGCTACACCTTC
CDR3aa: CASCPGEYGYTF

abundance: once
d_gene: TRBD1
j_gene: TRBJ1-1
v_gene: TRBV5-4
CDR3nt: TGTGCCAGCTTCATGGACAGGGCGAACACTGAAGCTTTCTTT
CDR3aa: CASFMDRANTEAFF

abundance: -
d_gene: TRBD1
j_gene: TRBJ2-1
v_gene: TRBV9
CDR3nt: TGTGCCAGCAACGGGACAGGGTGGGGGAGGTTGTGCGATGAGCAGTTCTTC
CDR3aa: CASNGTGWGRLCDEQFF

abundance: -
d_gene: -
j_gene: TRBJ2-7
v_gene: TRBV7-3
CDR3nt: TGTGCCAGCAGCCCGAAGACAGGCTACGAGCAGTACTTC
CDR3aa: CASSPKTGYEQYF

abundance: once
d_gene: -
j_gene: TRBJ2-5
v_gene: TRBV19
CDR3nt: TGTGCCAGTAGTATACAGGGATCGCGGGAGACCCAGTACTTC
CDR3aa: CASSIQGSRETQYF

abundance: -
d_gene: -
j_gene: TRBJ2-1
v_gene: TRBV5-6
CDR3nt: TGTGCCAGCAGCTTGCCCGCCGGCGGGGAGGTCTTC
CDR3aa: CASSLPAGGEVF

abundance: -
d_gene: TRBD1
j_gene: TRBJ1-2
v_gene: TRBV4-1
CDR3nt: TGCGCCAGCAGCCAAGATTTAGGGACAGCCTATGGCTACACCTTC
CDR3aa: CASSQDLGTAYGYTF

abundance: -
d_gene: -
j_gene: TRBJ2-7
v_gene: TRBV4-1
CDR3nt: TGCGCCAGCAGCCAATACATGGCCTACGAGCAGTACTTC
CDR3aa: CASSQYMAYEQYF

abundance: medium-sized
d_gene: -
j_gene: TRBJ1-2
v_gene: TRBV29-1
CDR3nt: TGCAGCGTTGAAGGCTATGGCTACACCTTC
CDR3aa: CSVEGYGYTF

abundance: once
d_gene: TRBD2
j_gene: TRBJ2-7
v_gene: TRBV7-3
CDR3nt: TGTGCCAGCAGCCTCGGGACTAGCGGGACGGGCGAGCAGTACTTC
CDR3aa: CASSLGTSGTGEQYF

abundance: -
d_gene: TRBD2
j_gene: TRBJ2-1
v_gene: TRBV5-1
CDR3nt: TGCGCCACGAGCCTAGCGGGAGTCTACAATGAGCAGTTCTTC
CDR3aa: CATSLAGVYNEQFF

abundance: -
d_gene: -
j_gene: TRBJ2-3
v_gene: TRBV5-1
CDR3nt: TGCGCCAGCAGCGCCAACCCCCTAGCCGGGTGGGGGGATACGCAGTATTTT
CDR3aa: CASSANPLAGWGDTQYF

abundance: -
d_gene: -
j_gene: TRBJ2-7
v_gene: TRBV2
CDR3nt: TGTGCCAGCACTGAACGGGACCTCCCCTACGAGCAGTACTTC
CDR3aa: CASTERDLPYEQYF

abundance: -
d_gene: TRBD2
j_gene: TRBJ2-3
v_gene: TRBV5-1
CDR3nt: TGCGCCAGCAGCTCAGCGGGAGCTGATACGCAGTATTTT
CDR3aa: CASSSAGADTQYF

abundance: -
d_gene: -
j_gene: TRBJ2-7
v_gene: TRBV27
CDR3nt: TGTGCCAGCAGTTTAGGGGGATCCTACGAGCAGTACTTC
CDR3aa: CASSLGGSYEQYF

abundance: -
d_gene: -
j_gene: TRBJ2-3
v_gene: TRBV10-3
CDR3nt: TGTGCCACCCTCGGGAGCACAGATACGCAGTATTTT
CDR3aa: CATLGSTDTQYF

abundance: -
d_gene: -
j_gene: TRBJ2-7
v_gene: TRBV27
CDR3nt: TGTGCCAGCAGCCCGAATGGACGCCCGCCCTACGAGCAGTACTTC
CDR3aa: CASSPNGRPPYEQYF

abundance: -
d_gene: -
j_gene: TRBJ1-5
v_gene: TRBV7-9
CDR3nt: TGTGCCAGCAGCTTAGGGTCACATAGCAATCAGCCCCAGCATTTT
CDR3aa: CASSLGSHSNQPQHF

abundance: -
d_gene: TRBD1
j_gene: TRBJ2-5
v_gene: TRBV7-9
CDR3nt: TGTGCCAGCAGCCCCGGACAGGGGAAGGCCCAAGAGACCCAGTACTTC
CDR3aa: CASSPGQGKAQETQYF

abundance: -
d_gene: -
j_gene: TRBJ2-2
v_gene: TRBV2
CDR3nt: TGTGCCAGCAGTGCTACCGGGGAGCTGTTTTTT
CDR3aa: CASSATGELFF

abundance: -
d_gene: TRBD2
j_gene: TRBJ2-3
v_gene: TRBV30
CDR3nt: TGTGCCTGGAGGGGGAGGGCCGGATTATACACAGATACGCAGTATTTT
CDR3aa: CAWRGRAGLYTDTQYF